The 9 T cell receptor beta chains presented below share a single source sample, sequenced in a study of OX40 agonist ivuxolimab in advanced cancers. Library prep was done by the immunoSEQ multiplex PCR assay. TCRdb re-hosts the immuneACCESS table, in-frame sequences only. Its copies lack some clones; in the studies checked, an unresolved V gene accounts for under half of them, and the cause for the rest is not known. Within this sample are under 45,000 clones, with under 80% of them counted one time only. The ten largest clones represent 11% of the sample. The sample here was CD4+ or CD8+ T cells sorted from blood, taken in a trial of the OX40 agonist ivuxolimab. The source is an adult with an advanced solid tumor such as melanoma, head and neck, liver or kidney cancer.

The rearrangement links TRBV9 to TRBJ2-2, with D possibly being TRBD1 (6 bases). Trimming took 4 bases from V and 4 from J, leaving 14 bases between them. Per the germline V gene, CDR1 is SGDLS and CDR2 is YYNGEE. The CDR3 is 15 residues long. DNA for the CDR3: TGTGCCAGCAGCCTGACTCTAGGGGGCACCGGGGAGCTGTTTTTT. Encoded protein: CASSLTLGGTGELFF.

The V gene is TRBV18, the J gene TRBJ1-1; D is undetermined. V gave up 2 bases and J gave up 1 base, with 8 bases separating them. Per germline, CDR1 KGHSH and CDR2 LQKENI. This CDR3 spans 14 amino acids. CDR3 sequence (DNA): TGTGCCAGCTCACCAAGGCACTCGAACACTGAAGCTTTCTTT. Translating gives CASSPRHSNTEAFF.

V usage is TRBV5-1 and J usage is TRBJ2-1; 14 bases are a match to TRBD2. Trimming took 1 base from V and 8 from J; bases not matched to a gene: 5. The CDR3 sequence is 16 residues long. Germline loops: CDR1 SGHRS, CDR2 YFSETQ. DNA of the CDR3: TGCGCCAGCAGCTTGTCCGGACTAGCGGGGGGAGATGAGCAGTTCTTC. Its protein is CASSLSGLAGGDEQFF.

V usage is TRBV2 and J usage is TRBJ1-2; no definite D call. This CDR3 is built from 13 residues. V was trimmed by 7 bases and J by 2 bases, leaving 11 bases between them. Germline loops: CDR1 SNHLY, CDR2 FYNNEI. The CDR3 loop is CASKDFTNYGYTF. CDR3 DNA sequence: TGTGCCAGCAAGGACTTCACCAACTATGGCTACACCTTC.

The V and J genes are TRBV11-3 and TRBJ2-3, with 8 positions matching TRBD1. Trimming took 2 bases from V and 3 from J; bases not matched to a gene: 10. Per the germline V gene, CDR1 is SGHNT and CDR2 is YENEEA. CDR3 length: 17 amino acids. Here the CDR3 DNA reads TGTGCCAGCAGCTTAAGGACAGGGAAGAAGGCGACAGATACGCAGTATTTT. Its protein product is CASSLRTGKKATDTQYF.

Note on this clone: The same CDR3 arises from other DNA sequences in this sample as well. The CDR3 spells CASSPETDYGYTF. The CDR3 bases are TGTGCCAGCTCACCCGAGACAGATTATGGCTACACCTTC. The genes are TRBV18 and TRBJ1-2; D may be TRBD1 (5 bases). V was cut by 3 bases and J by 5 bases, with 10 bases left in between. CDR3 length equals 13 residues. The germline gives CDR1 KGHSH, CDR2 LQKENI.

V and J are TRBV6-5 and TRBJ1-2, with 11 bases that match TRBD1. The ends lost 8 bases at V and 4 bases at J; junction bases unmatched: 6. Looked up from germline, CDR1 is MNHEY and CDR2 is SVGAGI. The CDR3 loop spans 14 amino acids. The CDR3 reads CASAPDRGPYGYTF. As DNA, the CDR3 is TGTGCCAGCGCTCCGGACAGGGGGCCCTATGGCTACACCTTC.

This clone was seen once. V is TRBV27 and J is TRBJ1-4; D is unclear. Germline CDR1 and CDR2: MNHEY and SMNVEV (reference sequence). Trimming removed 2 bases from V and 4 bases from J, with 17 bases in between. CDR3 length: 17 residues. The CDR3 DNA sequence: TGTGCCAGCAGTTTACAGGCTCGGGGAATACTTAATGAAAAACTGTTTTTT. Amino acid sequence: CASSLQARGILNEKLFF.

A word on this clone: The sample has other DNA sequences that encode this CDR3 too. The J gene is TRBJ1-5, the V gene TRBV7-6, with TRBD1 as a possible D gene (5 bases). With 1 base removed from V and 4 bases from J, the gap between germline ends came to 11 bases. CDR3 length: 15 residues. CDR1 is SGHVS, CDR2 FNYEAQ, per germline. This CDR3 is CASSLVSGGNQPQHF. The CDR3 DNA reads as TGTGCCAGCAGCTTAGTTTCCGGGGGAAATCAGCCCCAGCATTTT.